The next 20 T cell receptor beta chains were all read from a single sample in a study of T cell repertoires in cytomegalovirus infection. Their antigens remain unidentified. Each CDR3 protein gets one entry after TCRdb re-called the reads with MiXCR. The sample lists about 700,000 distinct CDR3 sequences, around a third occurring once. Material: cultured PBMCs, obtained from culture after CMV antigen stimulation. These receptors originate from a human donor in good health (CMV status not recorded). Some clones in this sample may be carry-over from other donors' samples.

This clonotype was found a few times. The rearrangement uses TRBV6-6 and TRBJ2-4, with a possible D match to TRBD1 (5 bases). The germline CDR1 and CDR2 sequences are MNHNY and SVGAGI (reference sequence). The CDR3 length is 14 residues. Trimming took 0 bases from V and 12 from J, leaving 15 bases between them. The CDR3 spells CASSYSRGGHDQYF. The CDR3, as DNA: TGTGCCAGCAGTTACTCGAGAGGTGGACATGATCAGTACTTC.

The rearrangement joins TRBV19 to TRBJ1-5, with D hard to call. Looked up from germline, CDR1 is LNHDA and CDR2 is SQIVND (reference sequence). Trimming stripped 3 bases from V and 3 bases from J, with 9 bases between. The CDR3 is made up of 14 amino acids. CDR3 residues: CASSMRYTNQPQHF. The DNA for the CDR3 is TGTGCCAGTAGTATGAGGTACACCAATCAGCCCCAGCATTTT.

This clonotype was found a few times. The chain uses TRBV6-1 and TRBJ2-2; 7 nucleotides match TRBD1. V trimming: 6 bases; J trimming: 4 bases; junction bases outside the gene matches: 5. This CDR3 is built from 14 residues. Germline V gene sequence: CDR1 MNHNS, CDR2 SASEGT. This CDR3 reads CASSTDRITGELFF. CDR3 bases: TGTGCCAGCAGCACGGACAGGATCACCGGGGAGCTGTTTTTT.

In this sample, this clonotype turned up a few times. V gene TRBV7-2 combines with J gene TRBJ2-7, with D tentatively TRBD1 or TRBD2 (6 bases each). Germline V gives CDR1 SGHTA, CDR2 FQGNSA. This CDR3 region has 14 residues. V lost 1 base to trimming and J lost 6 bases, with 13 bases between them. The CDR3 here is CASSLGGALLEQYF. The CDR3 DNA is TGTGCCAGCAGCTTAGGGGGGGCACTGCTCGAGCAGTACTTC.

This chain links TRBV28 with TRBJ2-3, with D uncertain. Germline lookup yields CDR1 MDHEN and CDR2 SYDVKM. Trimming took 6 bases from V and 3 from J, leaving 16 bases between them. The CDR3 is 15 amino acids. The DNA for the CDR3 is TGTGCCAGCAGCACCGGGCCAAAGGATACAGATACGCAGTATTTT. Its translation: CASSTGPKDTDTQYF.

This clonotype was found a few times. The chain links TRBV9 to TRBJ2-1, with 8 nucleotides matching TRBD2. The junction had 4 bases not matched to a gene; V was cut back by 2 bases and J by 0 bases. From germline, CDR1 is SGDLS and CDR2 YYNGEE. This CDR3 spans 16 amino acids. The CDR3 DNA is TGTGCCAGCAGCGTGGGACTAGTTGGCTCCTACAATGAGCAGTTCTTC. Encoded protein: CASSVGLVGSYNEQFF.

This chain joins TRBV5-4 and TRBJ1-5; maybe TRBD1 (5 bases). Germline assignment: CDR1 SGHNT and CDR2 YYREEE (reference sequence). Between the trimmed V and J ends, which lost 0 bases and 6 bases, there was a span of 13 bases. CDR3 length equals 15 residues. CDR3 in amino acids: CASSLAPGRGQPQHF. CDR3 coding DNA: TGTGCCAGCAGCTTGGCCCCAGGGAGGGGTCAGCCCCAGCATTTT.

This clonotype was counted ten times or more. One end of the junction does not line up with germline, which may come from a read error. CDR3 DNA sequence: TGTGCCAGCGGTGAAGGCAATGAGCAGTTCTTC. As protein: CASGEGNEQFF. This rearrangement joins TRBV6-1 to TRBJ2-1; D remains unclear. Germline V gene lookup returns CDR1 MNHNS and CDR2 SASEGT. The CDR3 runs to 11 residues.

There are many counts of this clonotype. V gene TRBV12-3 or TRBV12-4 combines with J gene TRBJ2-3, with D maybe TRBD2 (6 bases). With 6 bases removed from V and 0 bases from J, the gap between germline ends came to 10 bases. The CDR3 spans 14 residues. The CDR3 DNA reads as TGTGCCAGCAGGGCGGGGCGTAGCACAGATACGCAGTATTTT. Its protein product is CASRAGRSTDTQYF.

A word on this clonotype: One junction end does not reproduce the germline sequence, and a read error may be involved. The CDR3 coding sequence is TGTGCCAGCAGTTCAAGACAGGGCCACACCGGGGAGCAGTTTTTT. It yields the protein CASSSRQGHTGEQFF. The chain couples TRBV12-3 or TRBV12-4 to TRBJ2-2, with 7 bases fitting TRBD1. The CDR3 is 15 amino acids.

The V and J genes are TRBV20-1 and TRBJ2-7, with 9 bases that match TRBD1. V dropped 5 bases and J dropped 4; count of bases not matched to a gene: 6. Per the germline V gene, CDR1 is DFQATT and CDR2 is SNEGSKA (reference sequence). The CDR3 has 13 amino acids. CDR3 DNA sequence: TGCAGTGCTTGGGACAGGGATCCTTACGAGCAGTACTTC. Amino acid sequence: CSAWDRDPYEQYF.

This clonotype has a handful of counts. This chain connects TRBV6-1 to TRBJ1-1, with D uncertain. The CDR3 contains 13 residues. Trimming took off 10 bases at V and 0 bases at J, with 12 bases between the two ends. CDR1 is MNHNS and CDR2 is SASEGT in the germline V gene. The CDR3, as DNA: TGTGCCACGTCCGATTTTATGAACACTGAAGCTTTCTTT. Translated, it gives CATSDFMNTEAFF.

This clonotype occurred a few times. The chain couples TRBV19 to TRBJ1-2, with D possibly matching TRBD1 (6 bases). Germline CDR1 reads LNHDA; CDR2 reads SQIVND (reference sequence). V lost 7 bases and J 3 bases, leaving 18 bases between the germline ends. The CDR3 runs 15 residues. The CDR3 bases are TGTGCCAGTACCACTCTCTCGACAGGAGACTATGGCTACACCTTC. Residues: CASTTLSTGDYGYTF.

The chain recombines TRBV2 with TRBJ1-5, with D possibly TRBD1 on 6 matching bases. This CDR3 spans 13 amino acids. The V end was cut by 6 bases, the J end by 7 bases, with 13 bases between. CDR1 and CDR2 from the germline V gene are SNHLY and FYNNEI. CDR3 residues: CASREGGTQPQHF. The CDR3 DNA is TGTGCCAGCAGAGAGGGGGGAACGCAGCCCCAGCATTTT.

There are a few counts of this clonotype. The chain recombines TRBV6-1 with TRBJ1-1; D might be TRBD1 (6 bases). Per germline, CDR1 MNHNS and CDR2 SASEGT. With 7 bases removed from V and 3 bases from J, the gap between germline ends came to 18 bases. This CDR3 is built from 15 residues. CDR3 bases: TGTGCCAGCATCGGGGGGGGCGCAGGGGACACTGAAGCTTTCTTT. This sequence encodes CASIGGGAGDTEAFF.

This chain links TRBV19 with TRBJ1-5; 9 bases match TRBD1. Germline V gene lookup returns CDR1 LNHDA and CDR2 SQIVND (reference sequence). The CDR3 loop spans 15 amino acids. V was clipped by 6 bases and J by 0 bases; unmatched bases: 3. The CDR3: CASRQGASSNQPQHF. In DNA form, the CDR3 reads TGTGCCAGTAGACAGGGGGCAAGTAGCAATCAGCCCCAGCATTTT.

The chain couples TRBV6-1 to TRBJ2-5; TRBD2 matches 7 bases. V lost 5 bases, J lost 5 bases, and 11 bases stayed unmatched. The germline V gene has CDR1 MNHNS and CDR2 SASEGT. This CDR3 is 15 amino acids long. The CDR3 DNA reads TGTGCCAGCAGTCCGGTGGGGGGGATTGGGGAGACCCAGTACTTC. Its protein is CASSPVGGIGETQYF.

The chain carries TRBV6-5 and TRBJ1-1, with unresolved D. The CDR3 is made up of 14 amino acids. Germline lookup yields CDR1 MNHEY and CDR2 SVGAGI. The ends were cut back, 0 bases at V and 2 bases at J, with 7 bases in the middle. In DNA form, the CDR3 reads TGTGCCAGCAGTTACTCGGAGGTAAACACTGAAGCTTTCTTT. It codes for CASSYSEVNTEAFF.

This chain connects TRBV27 to TRBJ2-7; no definite D call. The CDR3 is 10 residues long. Germline CDR1 is MNHEY and CDR2 is SMNVEV (reference sequence). Trimming took off 8 bases at V and 3 bases at J, with 5 bases between the two ends. CDR3 region: CASGYYEQYF. CDR3 DNA: TGTGCCAGCGGGTACTACGAGCAGTACTTC.

The rearrangement uses TRBV6-1 and TRBJ1-6; 7 bases are a match to TRBD1. With 10 bases clipped from V and 6 bases from J, the junction kept 6 bases outside the gene matches. The CDR3 runs to 13 residues. CDR1 and CDR2 from the germline V gene are MNHNS and SASEGT. This CDR3 is CATLGTANSPLHF. The CDR3 nucleotides are TGTGCCACCCTAGGGACAGCTAATTCACCCCTCCACTTT.